The TCR beta chain described here comes from a study of long-term antiretroviral therapy in people with HIV. The study, taken as a whole, reports: Repertoires with HIV possessed tighter CDR3 length spans than those of controls. Collection of the blood, which took place between the mid-2000s and the late 2010s, possibly occurred under older ART regimens.

The ends were cut back, 3 bases at V and 2 bases at J, with 14 bases in the middle. From germline, CDR1 is MNHEY and CDR2 SVGAGI. This CDR3 region has 16 residues. Version v3.0 of the immunoSEQ assay was performed at survey level. Here immunoSEQ multiplex PCR was the method, and the copy in TCRdb shows in-frame clones only, minus some. Of tens of thousands of clones detected, 70% to 90% appear once; the ten largest clones hold 3.5% to 4.5%. This clone was picked up one time. Its antigen is as yet unknown. This receptor was obtained from a woman between 50 and 59 years old with HIV. The sequences come from unsorted PBMCs, collected 1.2 years after starting antiretroviral therapy. The rearrangement uses TRBV6-5 and TRBJ1-3; unclear D gene. The CDR3 bases are TGTGCCAGCAGTTATACGGGGTTGGGTACTGGAAACACCATATATTTT. This gives the protein CASSYTGLGTGNTIYF.